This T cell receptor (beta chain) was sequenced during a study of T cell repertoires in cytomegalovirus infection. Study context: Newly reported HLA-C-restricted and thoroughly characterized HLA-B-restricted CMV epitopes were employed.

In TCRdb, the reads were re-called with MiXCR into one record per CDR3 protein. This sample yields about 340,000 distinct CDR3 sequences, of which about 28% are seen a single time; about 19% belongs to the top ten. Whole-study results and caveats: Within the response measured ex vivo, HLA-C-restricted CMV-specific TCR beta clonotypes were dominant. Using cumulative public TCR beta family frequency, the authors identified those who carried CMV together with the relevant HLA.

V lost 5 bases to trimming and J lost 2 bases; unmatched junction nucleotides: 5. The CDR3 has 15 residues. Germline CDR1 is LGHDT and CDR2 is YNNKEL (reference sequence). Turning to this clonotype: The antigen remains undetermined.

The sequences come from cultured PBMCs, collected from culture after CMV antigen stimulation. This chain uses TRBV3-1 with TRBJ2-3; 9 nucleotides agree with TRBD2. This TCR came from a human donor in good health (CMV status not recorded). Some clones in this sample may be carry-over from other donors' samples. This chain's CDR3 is CASSFSGGLTDTQYF. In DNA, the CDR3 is TGTGCCAGCAGCTTTAGCGGGGGCCTCACAGATACGCAGTATTTT.